The clone carrying this T cell receptor beta chain was found once. Its antigen is as yet unknown. These data originate in a study of T cell repertoires in cytomegalovirus infection. At the level of the study: Alongside well-studied HLA-B-restricted CMV epitopes, recently identified HLA-C-restricted CMV epitopes were also used.

TCRdb re-analysed the reads in MiXCR, keeping a single row per CDR3 protein. The table shows 900,000 to 950,000 distinct CDR3 sequences, with around a third occurring only once. Overall study findings and caveats: CMV carriers having the relevant HLA were flagged by cumulative public TCR beta family frequency. In two of eight donors, the top clonotype was HLA-C-restricted CMV-specific.

The germline gives CDR1 MNHEY, CDR2 SVGAGI. With V trimmed by 0 bases and J by 1 base, 2 bases remained unmatched. CDR3 length: 18 amino acids. The rearrangement joins TRBV6-5 to TRBJ2-2; 13 bases are a match to TRBD2. The starting material was cultured CD8+ T cells from PBMCs, obtained from culture after CMV antigen stimulation. The source is a human donor in good health (CMV status not recorded). Some clones in this sample may be carry-over from other donors' samples. CDR3 bases: TGTGCCAGCAGTTACTCTGGACTAGCGGGGGAGAACACCGGGGAGCTGTTTTTT. Amino acids: CASSYSGLAGENTGELFF.